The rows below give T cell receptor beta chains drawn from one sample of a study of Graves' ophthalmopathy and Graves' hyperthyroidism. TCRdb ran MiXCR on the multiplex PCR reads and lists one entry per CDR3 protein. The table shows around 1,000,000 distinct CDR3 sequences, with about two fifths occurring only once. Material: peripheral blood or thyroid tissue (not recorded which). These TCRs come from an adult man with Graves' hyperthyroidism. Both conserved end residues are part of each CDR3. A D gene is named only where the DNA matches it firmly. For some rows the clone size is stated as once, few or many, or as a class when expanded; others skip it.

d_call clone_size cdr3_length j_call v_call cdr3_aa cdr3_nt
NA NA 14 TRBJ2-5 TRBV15 CATSSAAPVETQYF TGTGCCACCAGTTCCGCGGCCCCCGTGGAGACCCAGTACTTC
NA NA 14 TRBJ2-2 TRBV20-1 CSATTGTSAGELFF TGCAGTGCTACCACCGGGACTTCGGCCGGGGAGCTGTTTTTT
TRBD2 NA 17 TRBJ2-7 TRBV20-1 CSARGRHGGTSSYEQYF TGCAGTGCTAGAGGGCGACACGGGGGGACTAGCTCCTACGAGCAGTACTTC
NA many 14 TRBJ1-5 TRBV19 CATKGGATGQPQHF TGTGCCACTAAAGGGGGGGCGACGGGCCAGCCCCAGCATTTT
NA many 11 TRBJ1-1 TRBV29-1 CSVEEGQVAFF TGCAGCGTTGAAGAGGGACAAGTGGCTTTCTTT
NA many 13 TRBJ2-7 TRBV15 CATSRDPGYEQYF TGTGCCACCAGCAGAGATCCCGGCTACGAGCAGTACTTC
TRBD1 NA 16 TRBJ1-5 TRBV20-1 CSANPLGQNINQPQHF TGCAGTGCCAACCCTTTGGGACAGAACATAAATCAGCCCCAGCATTTT
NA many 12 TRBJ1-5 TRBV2 CASHTVNQPQHF TGTGCCAGCCATACGGTGAATCAGCCCCAGCATTTT
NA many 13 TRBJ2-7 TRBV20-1 CSARVVSSYEQYF TGCAGTGCTAGAGTGGTTAGCTCCTACGAGCAGTACTTC
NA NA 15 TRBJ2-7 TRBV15 CATGGNLAGDDEQYF TGTGCCACCGGGGGCAACCTCGCGGGTGACGACGAACAGTACTTC
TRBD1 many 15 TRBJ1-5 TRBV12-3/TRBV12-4 CASRKDRGDGQPQHF TGTGCCAGCAGAAAGGACAGGGGAGACGGACAGCCCCAGCATTTT
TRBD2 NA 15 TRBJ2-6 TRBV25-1 CARAGVGSGANVLTF TGTGCTAGAGCGGGAGTGGGATCTGGGGCCAACGTCCTGACTTTC
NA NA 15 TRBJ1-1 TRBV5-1 CASSLAAPMNTEAFF TGCGCCAGCAGCTTGGCAGCGCCGATGAACACTGAAGCTTTCTTT
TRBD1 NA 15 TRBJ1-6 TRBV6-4 CASSETGELNSPLHF TGTGCCAGCAGTGAAACAGGGGAGCTTAATTCACCCCTCCACTTT
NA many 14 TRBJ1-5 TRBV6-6 CASSYVGSNQPQHF TGTGCCAGCAGTTACGTGGGCAGCAATCAGCCCCAGCATTTT
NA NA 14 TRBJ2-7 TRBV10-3 CASSEDPENYEQYF TGTGCCAGCAGTGAAGACCCGGAAAACTACGAGCAGTACTTC
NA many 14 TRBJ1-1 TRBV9 CASSVGQLNTEAFF TGTGCCAGCAGCGTAGGTCAGTTGAACACTGAAGCTTTCTTT
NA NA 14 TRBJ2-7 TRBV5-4 CASRTGLDSYEQYF TGTGCCAGCAGAACCGGGCTCGACTCCTACGAGCAGTACTTC
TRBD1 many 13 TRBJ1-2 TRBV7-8 CASSFRQGHGYTF TGTGCCAGCAGCTTTCGACAGGGGCATGGCTACACCTTC
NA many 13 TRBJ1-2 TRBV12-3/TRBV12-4 CASNLGGRGGYTF TGTGCCAGCAACCTGGGGGGCAGAGGAGGCTACACCTTC
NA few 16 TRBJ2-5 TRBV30 CAWSVGLGSGQETQYF TGTGCCTGGAGTGTTGGCCTAGGTAGCGGACAAGAGACCCAGTACTTC
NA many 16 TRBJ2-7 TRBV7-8 CASSGKGIGPPYEQYF TGTGCCAGCAGCGGAAAAGGGATCGGACCACCCTACGAGCAGTACTTC
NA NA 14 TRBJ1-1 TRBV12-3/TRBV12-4 CASSFGLWNTEAFF TGTGCCAGCAGTTTCGGCCTCTGGAACACTGAAGCTTTCTTT
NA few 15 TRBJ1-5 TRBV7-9 CASSLGGGEDQPQHF TGTGCCAGCAGCTTAGGCGGAGGTGAAGATCAGCCCCAGCATTTT
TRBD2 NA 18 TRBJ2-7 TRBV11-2 CASSLQPSPSGRPYEQYF TGTGCCAGCAGCTTACAACCTAGCCCTAGCGGAAGACCCTACGAGCAGTACTTC
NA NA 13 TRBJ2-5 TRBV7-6 CASSLLRGATTYF TGTGCCAGCAGCTTACTTCGGGGGGCTACCACGTACTTC
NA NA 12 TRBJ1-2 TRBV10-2 CASSDYNYGYTF TGCGCCAGCAGTGACTATAACTATGGCTACACCTTC
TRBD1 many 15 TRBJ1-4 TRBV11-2 CASSIGTGFQEKLFF TGTGCCAGCAGCATTGGGACAGGGTTTCAAGAAAAACTGTTTTTT
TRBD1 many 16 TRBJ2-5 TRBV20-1 CSAPNFGQGWRETQYF TGCAGTGCTCCCAACTTCGGACAGGGGTGGCGAGAGACCCAGTACTTC
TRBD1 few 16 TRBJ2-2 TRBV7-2 CASSPGTGVHTGELFF TGTGCCAGCAGCCCCGGGACAGGGGTGCACACCGGGGAGCTGTTTTTT
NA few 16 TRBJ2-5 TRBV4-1 CASSQGDFPTGEAQYF TGCGCCAGCAGCCAAGGGGACTTCCCTACGGGAGAGGCCCAGTACTTC
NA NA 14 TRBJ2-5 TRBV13 CASSLGRVWETQYF TGTGCCAGCAGCTTAGGCAGGGTCTGGGAGACCCAGTACTTC
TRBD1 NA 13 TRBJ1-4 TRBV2 CASTMDRGEKLFF TGTGCCAGCACCATGGACAGGGGTGAAAAACTGTTTTTT
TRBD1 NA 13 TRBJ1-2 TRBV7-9 CASSFTGQTGYTF TGTGCCAGCAGCTTTACGGGACAGACGGGCTACACCTTC
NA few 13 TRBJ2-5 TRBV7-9 CASSLDGNQPQYF TGTGCCAGCAGCTTAGACGGCAATCAGCCCCAGTACTTC
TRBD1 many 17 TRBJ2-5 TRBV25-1 CASSAETGTGEAETQYF TGTGCCAGCAGTGCGGAGACCGGGACAGGGGAGGCGGAGACCCAGTACTTC
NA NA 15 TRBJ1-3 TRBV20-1 CSARDGLRSGNTIYF TGCAGTGCTAGAGATGGGCTTCGCTCTGGAAACACCATATATTTT
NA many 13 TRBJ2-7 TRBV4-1 CASSQESGDEQYF TGCGCCAGCAGCCAAGAATCAGGGGACGAGCAGTACTTC
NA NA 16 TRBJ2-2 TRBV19 CASSIPAGTNTGELFF TGTGCCAGTAGTATCCCTGCAGGGACGAACACCGGGGAGCTGTTTTTT
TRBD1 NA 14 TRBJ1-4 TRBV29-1 CSVAFGTGGEKLFF TGCAGCGTTGCCTTCGGGACAGGGGGCGAAAAACTGTTTTTT
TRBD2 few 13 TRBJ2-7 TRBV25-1 CASSNGLAVKQYF TGTGCCAGCAGTAACGGACTAGCGGTAAAACAGTACTTC
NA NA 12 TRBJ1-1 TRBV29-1 CSAEVASREAFF TGCAGCGCTGAGGTGGCCAGTAGAGAAGCTTTCTTT
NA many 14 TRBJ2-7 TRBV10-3 CAMEMTRETYEQYF TGTGCCATGGAGATGACCAGGGAAACCTACGAGCAGTACTTC
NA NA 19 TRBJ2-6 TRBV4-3 CASSQDTDTANSGANVLTF TGCGCCAGCAGCCAAGATACTGACACTGCTAACTCTGGGGCCAACGTCCTGACTTTC
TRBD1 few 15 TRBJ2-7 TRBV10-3 CAISEPDRGFGEQYF TGTGCCATCAGTGAACCGGACAGGGGGTTTGGCGAGCAGTACTTC
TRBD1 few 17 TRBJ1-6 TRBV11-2 CASSFTQGAPGTTPLHF TGTGCCAGCAGCTTTACACAGGGGGCGCCTGGGACGACACCCCTCCACTTT
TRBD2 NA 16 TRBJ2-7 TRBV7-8 CASSQVASGTIYEQYF TGTGCCAGCAGCCAGGTCGCTAGCGGGACAATATACGAGCAGTACTTC